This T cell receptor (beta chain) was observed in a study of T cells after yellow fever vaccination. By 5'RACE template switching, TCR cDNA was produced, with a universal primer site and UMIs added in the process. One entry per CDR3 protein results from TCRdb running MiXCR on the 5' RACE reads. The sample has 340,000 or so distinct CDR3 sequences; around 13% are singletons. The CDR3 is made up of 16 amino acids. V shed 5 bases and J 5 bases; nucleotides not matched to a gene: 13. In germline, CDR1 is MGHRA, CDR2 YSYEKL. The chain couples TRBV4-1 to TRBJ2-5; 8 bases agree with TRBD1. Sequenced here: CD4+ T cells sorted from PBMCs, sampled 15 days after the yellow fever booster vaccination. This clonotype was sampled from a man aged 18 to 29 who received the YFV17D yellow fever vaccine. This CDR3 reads CASSLEGAGGMETQYF. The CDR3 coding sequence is TGCGCCAGCAGCTTAGAAGGGGCAGGGGGCATGGAGACCCAGTACTTC.